This T cell receptor (beta chain) was profiled in a study of Graves' ophthalmopathy and Graves' hyperthyroidism. Broader study findings: Classification of ophthalmopathy versus stable hyperthyroidism by a 13-signature model yielded around 88% sensitivity and around 81% specificity. Among thyroid clonotypes expanded above 0.001 frequency, most also appeared in blood.

The V end was cut by 5 bases, the J end by 6 bases, with 19 bases between. Germline values: CDR1 MDHEN, CDR2 SYDVKM. CDR3 length equals 15 residues. Among the exclusions were patients with other autoimmune diseases, uncontrolled infections, pregnancy or lactation. The authors diagnosed from clinical symptoms, serum thyroxine, TRAb, thyroid ultrasound and orbital computed tomography. The authors amplified TCR beta CDR3 regions, and they did so from RNA transcripts for repertoire sequencing. The library came from an HTBI-primed first-round RT-PCR and a second-round multiplex PCR. TCRdb analysed the multiplex PCR reads with MiXCR anew, one entry per CDR3 protein. Of roughly 410,000 distinct CDR3 sequences listed, 15% to 17% were seen once; the top ten hold approximately 7%. This clonotype came up many times. Its antigen remains unknown.

The material sequenced was peripheral blood. The chain has TRBV28 and TRBJ1-1; D call uncertain. The source of this sequence is a young woman with stable Graves' hyperthyroidism. CDR3: CASSPVLTRTAEAFF. The DNA of the CDR3 is TGTGCCAGCAGTCCCGTCCTGACCCGAACGGCTGAAGCTTTCTTT.